The 20 T cell receptor beta chains below were found in one sample sequenced in a study of blood T cell repertoires in COVID-19. Profiled with immunoSEQ multiplex PCR; TCRdb holds only in-frame clones, not every one. The data show 250,000 or so clones, approximately 86% seen once. Sequenced material: PBMCs or T cells enriched from blood (not recorded which). These receptors all come from a woman between 18 and 29 years old who had recovered from COVID-19.

The chain's CDR3 is CASSSGVPSGNTIYF. In DNA, the CDR3 is TGTGCCAGCAGTTCAGGGGTCCCCTCTGGAAACACCATATATTTT. The rearrangement joins TRBV28 to TRBJ1-3; possible D gene TRBD1, 6 bases. CDR3 length equals 15 residues. V dropped 4 bases and J dropped 0 bases, with 10 bases sitting between them. In germline, CDR1 is MDHEN, CDR2 SYDVKM.

The rearrangement links TRBV11-3 to TRBJ1-1; tentative D call: TRBD1 (5 bases). V was clipped by 7 bases and J by 1 base, with 13 bases between them. Germline values: CDR1 SGHNT, CDR2 YENEEA. This CDR3 has 14 residues. Written as DNA, the CDR3 is TGTGCCAGCAACAAGGGGAAAGAGAACACTGAAGCTTTCTTT. Translated, it gives CASNKGKENTEAFF.

The chain links TRBV5-1 to TRBJ1-1; D call uncertain. Germline CDR1 reads SGHRS; CDR2 reads YFSETQ. Trimming took 0 bases from V and 7 from J, leaving 4 bases between them. The CDR3 loop spans 11 amino acids. CDR3 DNA: TGCGCCAGCAGCTTGGCGGGTGAAGCTTTCTTT. Translation gives CASSLAGEAFF.

The chain uses TRBV24-1 and TRBJ2-7; 7 bases agree with TRBD2. CDR3 length equals 16 residues. V gave up 4 bases and J gave up 2 bases; unmatched junction bases: 10. The germline V gene has CDR1 KGHDR and CDR2 SFDVKD. The CDR3 spells CATSDRKGTTTYEQYF. The CDR3 DNA reads as TGTGCCACCAGTGACCGGAAGGGGACTACGACCTACGAGCAGTACTTC.

The chain recombines TRBV5-6 with TRBJ1-1; D gene unclear. CDR1 is SGHDT, CDR2 YYEEEE, per germline. This CDR3 spans 11 amino acids. Deletions cut 2 bases from V and 13 bases from J, with 12 bases between. The CDR3 nucleotides read TGTGCCAGCAGCTTAAATGGGCACTTTTTCTTT. This gives the protein CASSLNGHFFF.

The chain is built from TRBV10-3 and TRBJ2-2; tentatively, D is TRBD1 (5 bases). V gave up 3 bases and J gave up 3 bases, with 11 bases separating them. Looked up from germline, CDR1 is ENHRY and CDR2 is SYGVKD. The CDR3 consists of 15 residues. CDR3 region: CAISEGEGYTGELFF. DNA for the CDR3: TGTGCCATCAGTGAAGGGGAAGGGTACACCGGGGAGCTGTTTTTT.

This chain uses TRBV28 with TRBJ2-7, with D possibly being TRBD2 (5 bases). This CDR3 region has 14 residues. Trimming left V 3 bases short and J 0 bases short, with 9 bases between. Germline values: CDR1 MDHEN, CDR2 SYDVKM. CDR3 sequence (DNA): TGTGCCAGCAGTTTCTCCGGGGACTCCTACGAGCAGTACTTC. The encoded protein is CASSFSGDSYEQYF.

The rearrangement joins TRBV19 to TRBJ1-5; D possibly corresponds to TRBD1 (5 bases). V was cut by 7 bases and J by 3 bases, with 10 bases left in between. The germline CDR1 and CDR2 sequences are LNHDA and SQIVND (reference sequence). CDR3 length: 13 amino acids. The CDR3 nucleotides read TGTGCCAGTATAGACAGCCCCAATCAGCCCCAGCATTTT. Protein sequence: CASIDSPNQPQHF.

The gene calls are TRBV7-9 and TRBJ1-2, with D perhaps TRBD1 (5 bases). Per the germline V gene, CDR1 is SEHNR and CDR2 is FQNEAQ (reference sequence). V was pared by 0 bases and J by 3 bases, with 11 bases between. The CDR3 is made up of 15 amino acids. CDR3 amino acids: CASSLATTAHYGYTF. CDR3 bases: TGTGCCAGCAGCTTAGCTACGACAGCCCACTATGGCTACACCTTC.

The count of this clone is one. The J gene is TRBJ2-7, the V gene TRBV4-1, with 8 bases lining up with TRBD1. CDR3 length: 18 residues. The trim removed 0 bases at V and 4 bases at J, leaving 14 bases unmatched. Germline CDR1 and CDR2: MGHRA and YSYEKL. CDR3 DNA: TGCGCCAGCAGCCAAGAAACTTGGAGGACAGGGCGAGAGTACGAGCAGTACTTC. It encodes CASSQETWRTGREYEQYF.

The V gene is TRBV2, the J gene TRBJ2-2; TRBD2 agrees at 15 bases. This CDR3 contains 15 residues. Per germline, CDR1 SNHLY and CDR2 FYNNEI. J gave up 6 bases and V 6 bases, and 2 bases lay outside the gene matches. The CDR3 region is CASRGLAGGAGELFF. The CDR3 DNA follows: TGTGCCAGCAGGGGACTAGCGGGAGGAGCCGGGGAGCTGTTTTTT.

V and J are TRBV12-5 and TRBJ1-1; 8 bases line up with TRBD1. Germline V gene data show CDR1 as LGHNT and CDR2 as FRNRAP. CDR3 length: 19 residues. The junction had 19 bases not matched to a gene; V was cut back by 3 bases and J by 4 bases. CDR3 nucleotides: TGTGCTAGTGGTTTCGGGGTAGAGGACAGGGCTTCCCGGGGCACTGAAGCTTTCTTT. This translates into CASGFGVEDRASRGTEAFF.

This chain uses TRBV2 with TRBJ2-7; perhaps TRBD1 as D (6 bases). The CDR3 is 14 amino acids. The germline gives CDR1 SNHLY, CDR2 FYNNEI. Between the trimmed V and J ends, which lost 2 bases and 4 bases, there was a span of 12 bases. CDR3 region: CASSEQGISYEQYF. The CDR3 coding sequence is TGTGCCAGCAGTGAACAGGGGATTAGTTACGAGCAGTACTTC.

The CDR3 loop reads CASSVELTGGETQYF. CDR3 bases: TGTGCCAGCAGCGTAGAGTTGACGGGGGGAGAGACCCAGTACTTC. This chain connects TRBV9 to TRBJ2-5, with 7 bases identical to TRBD2. Germline values: CDR1 SGDLS, CDR2 YYNGEE. V shed 0 bases and J 4 bases; nucleotides not matched to a gene: 6. This CDR3 has 15 residues. Filled out from reference TRBV9 and TRBJ2-5, the complete variable domain reads DSGVTQTPKHLITATGQRVTLRCSPRSGDLSVYWYQQSLDQGLQFLIQYYNGEERAKGNILERFSAQQFPDLHSELNLSSLELGDSALYFCASSVELTGGETQYFGPGTRLLVL.

V and J are TRBV11-2 and TRBJ2-1, with 7 positions matching TRBD2. Germline values: CDR1 SGHAT, CDR2 FQNNGV. The CDR3 consists of 16 residues. With 0 bases clipped from V and 0 bases from J, the junction kept 2 bases outside the gene matches. DNA for the CDR3: TGTGCCAGCAGCTTAGAGAGCGGGACCTCCTACAATGAGCAGTTCTTC. Translation gives CASSLESGTSYNEQFF.

The chain links TRBV4-1 to TRBJ2-7, with 7 bases aligning to TRBD1. The CDR3 covers 17 residues. Losses at the gene ends were 1 base for V and 0 bases for J; bases not matched to a gene: 9. The germline V gene has CDR1 MGHRA and CDR2 YSYEKL. The CDR3 DNA sequence: TGCGCCAGCAGCCAAGTTTCTAACCGGGACAGCTCCTACGAGCAGTACTTC. Translation gives CASSQVSNRDSSYEQYF.

The rearrangement links TRBV4-3 to TRBJ2-1; TRBD1 is a possible D gene (5 bases). This CDR3 has 13 amino acids. Trimming shortened V by 4 bases and J by 8 bases, and 12 bases separated the two germline ends. Germline CDR1 and CDR2: LGHNA and YSLEER. This CDR3 reads CASSRRRGYEQFF. The CDR3 bases are TGCGCCAGCAGCCGCCGTAGGGGCTATGAGCAGTTCTTC.

V and J are TRBV7-2 and TRBJ2-1; perhaps TRBD1 as D (5 bases). The CDR3 extends over 15 amino acids. CDR1 SGHTA and CDR2 FQGNSA come from the germline V gene. V lost 5 bases to trimming and J lost 1 base, with 12 bases between them. The CDR3 DNA is TGTGCCAGCAGCCCCAGGGTAGGTTCCTACAATGAGCAGTTCTTC. Translating it yields CASSPRVGSYNEQFF.

This sequence joins TRBV18 and TRBJ2-7; possible D gene TRBD2, 6 bases. Germline-derived CDR1 and CDR2 are KGHSH and LQKENI. Between the trimmed V and J ends, which lost 2 bases and 2 bases, there was a span of 22 bases. This CDR3 is 18 amino acids long. The CDR3 region is CASSPSPSGLFPAYEQYF. The CDR3 DNA reads TGTGCCAGCTCACCAAGTCCCTCGGGACTCTTCCCCGCCTACGAGCAGTACTTC.

The chain carries TRBV3-1 (or the pseudogene TRBV3-2) and TRBJ2-3; TRBD1 matches 7 bases. Germline V CDR1 and CDR2: LGHDT, YNNKEL (reference sequence). Trimming took 4 bases from V and 2 from J; bases not matched to a gene: 3. The CDR3 has 14 residues. The CDR3 loop is CASSPDRVTDTQYF. The CDR3 coding sequence is TGTGCCAGCAGCCCCGACAGGGTCACAGATACGCAGTATTTT.